One sample yielded the 20 T cell receptor beta chains listed below, sequenced in a study of early T cells in non-severe SARS-CoV-2 infection. TCRdb re-derived calls from the 5' RACE reads in MiXCR, one entry per CDR3 protein. The table shows about 64,000 distinct CDR3 sequences, with less than 15% occurring only once. Sequenced material: whole blood. The receptors originated from an adult who was a healthcare worker with PCR-confirmed SARS-CoV-2 infection or an uninfected control (not recorded which).

In its sample, this clonotype was seen a few times. This chain uses TRBV20-1 with TRBJ1-3, with D possibly matching TRBD1 (6 bases). From germline, CDR1 is DFQATT and CDR2 SNEGSKA (reference sequence). The CDR3 runs 14 residues. Trimming shortened V by 6 bases and J by 3 bases, and 15 bases separated the two germline ends. The CDR3 protein is CSAPTGFGGNTIYF. The CDR3 nucleotides are TGCAGTGCCCCGACAGGCTTCGGTGGAAACACCATATATTTT.

This clonotype occurred many times. The gene calls are TRBV20-1 and TRBJ1-6; D is perhaps TRBD1 (5 bases). V was cut by 0 bases and J by 0 bases, with 18 bases left in between. Germline CDR1 and CDR2: DFQATT and SNEGSKA (reference sequence). The CDR3 extends over 19 amino acids. The DNA of the CDR3 is TGCAGTGCTAGAGATCGTTCAGGGCTTTCTAGCTCCTATAATTCACCCCTCCACTTT. Its translation is CSARDRSGLSSSYNSPLHF.

This clonotype came up a few times. V usage is TRBV29-1 and J usage is TRBJ2-2, with TRBD1 as a possible D gene (5 bases). Germline-derived CDR1 and CDR2 are SQVTM and ANQGSEA. The CDR3 covers 13 residues. V dropped 4 bases and J dropped 0 bases, with 6 bases sitting between them. In DNA, the CDR3 is TGCAGCGTTGCCAGGGCGAACACCGGGGAGCTGTTTTTT. Protein product: CSVARANTGELFF.

This clonotype was detected many times. CDR3: CASRRGQNTEAFF. In nucleotides, the CDR3 is TGTGCCAGCAGGAGGGGACAGAACACTGAAGCTTTCTTT. The chain recombines TRBV6-5 with TRBJ1-1; D perhaps matches TRBD1 (6 bases). CDR3 length: 13 amino acids. Germline lookup yields CDR1 MNHEY and CDR2 SVGAGI. V was clipped by 6 bases and J by 1 base, with 9 bases between them.

This clonotype was counted ten times or more. The chain combines TRBV7-9 with TRBJ2-2; weak D call: TRBD1 (5 bases). Trimming removed 5 bases from V and 6 bases from J, with 10 bases in between. The CDR3 spans 13 residues. From germline, CDR1 is SEHNR and CDR2 FQNEAQ (reference sequence). The CDR3 nucleotides read TGTGCCAGCAGCCTCCAGGGTTCCGGGGAGCTGTTTTTT. It is translated as CASSLQGSGELFF. Together with reference TRBV7-9 and TRBJ2-2, the CDR3 gives the full variable domain: DTGVSQNPRHKITKRGQNVTFRCDPISEHNRLYWYRQTLGQGPEFLTYFQNEAQLEKSRLLSDRFSAERPKGSFSTLEIQRTEQGDSAMYLCASSLQGSGELFFGEGSRLTVL.

The chain links TRBV29-1 to TRBJ1-2, with unresolved D. This CDR3 is built from 9 residues. CDR1 is SQVTM, CDR2 ANQGSEA, per germline. Trimming took 3 bases from V and 4 from J, leaving 0 bases between them. The CDR3 is CSVDYGYTF. The DNA of the CDR3 is TGCAGCGTTGACTATGGCTACACCTTC.

The sample holds a few counts of this clonotype. The V gene is TRBV5-1, the J gene TRBJ1-2; D remains unclear. The V gene's germline CDR1 is SGHRS and CDR2 YFSETQ. The CDR3 loop spans 14 amino acids. The V gene lost 0 bases and the J gene lost 4 bases, with 10 bases spanning the gap. In DNA form, the CDR3 reads TGCGCCAGCAGCTTGGAAGCGGCCGGCTATGGCTACACCTTC. Translated: CASSLEAAGYGYTF.

This clonotype was counted ten times or more. The chain has TRBV7-2 and TRBJ2-1; D is ambiguous. The CDR3 runs 13 residues. Per germline, CDR1 SGHTA and CDR2 FQGNSA. The V end lost 3 bases, the J end lost 8 bases, and 11 bases lay between the germline ends. The CDR3 bases are TGTGCCAGCAGCTTCCGGAGATCCGATGAGCAGTTCTTC. Translating gives CASSFRRSDEQFF.

V and J are TRBV4-1 and TRBJ2-2; D perhaps matches TRBD1 (5 bases). Germline-derived CDR1 and CDR2 are MGHRA and YSYEKL. The CDR3 covers 14 residues. V lost 5 bases, J lost 3 bases, and 10 bases lay in between. The CDR3 reads CASSSDTYTGELFF. As DNA, the CDR3 is TGCGCCAGCAGCTCGGACACCTACACCGGGGAGCTGTTTTTT.

This clonotype has a handful of counts. V is TRBV9 and J is TRBJ2-4; D gene uncertain. Per germline, CDR1 SGDLS and CDR2 YYNGEE. CDR3 size: 12 residues. The germline V and J ends were trimmed by 0 bases and 7 bases, with 5 bases remaining between them. This CDR3 reads CASSVGGNIQYF. The CDR3 DNA sequence: TGTGCCAGCAGCGTAGGTGGTAACATTCAGTACTTC.

In its sample, this clonotype was seen a few times. J is TRBJ2-3 and V is TRBV28, with a possible D match to TRBD2 (6 bases). CDR3 size: 15 residues. Between the trimmed V and J ends, which lost 3 bases and 4 bases, there was a span of 14 bases. Germline V gene lookup returns CDR1 MDHEN and CDR2 SYDVKM. The CDR3 nucleotides read TGTGCCAGCAGTTTGCTGCGGGGTGGCGCAGATACGCAGTATTTT. This encodes CASSLLRGGADTQYF.

This clonotype showed up just a few times. V is TRBV14 and J is TRBJ2-2, with D unresolved. The CDR3 extends over 13 amino acids. Between the trimmed V and J ends, which lost 1 base and 4 bases, there was a span of 4 bases. Germline assignment: CDR1 SGHDN and CDR2 FVKESK. The CDR3 here is CASSQVSTGELFF. The CDR3 DNA reads as TGTGCCAGCAGCCAAGTATCCACCGGGGAGCTGTTTTTT.

This chain joins TRBV12-5 and TRBJ2-7; D is undetermined. Trimming took off 6 bases at V and 11 bases at J, with 8 bases between the two ends. Germline lookup yields CDR1 LGHNT and CDR2 FRNRAP. There are 9 residues in the CDR3. The CDR3 region has the DNA TGTGCTAGTGGCTGCTGGAAGTACTTC. Encoded protein: CASGCWKYF.

This clonotype was recorded a few times. The genes are TRBV4-1 and TRBJ1-5, with a tentative D call TRBD1 (5 bases). V was pared by 1 base and J by 0 bases, with 10 bases between. The CDR3 runs 16 residues. Germline V CDR1 and CDR2: MGHRA, YSYEKL. CDR3 DNA: TGCGCCAGCAGCCAAGGACAGTTCTATAGCAATCAGCCCCAGCATTTT. It is translated as CASSQGQFYSNQPQHF.

This clonotype was counted many times. The rearrangement joins TRBV6-6 to TRBJ1-1; D not resolved. V gave up 6 bases and J gave up 1 base, with 15 bases separating them. CDR1 and CDR2 from the germline V gene are MNHNY and SVGAGI (reference sequence). The CDR3 loop spans 15 amino acids. CDR3: CASSPIKRQNTEAFF. CDR3 coding DNA: TGTGCCAGCAGCCCTATTAAGCGGCAGAACACTGAAGCTTTCTTT.

This clonotype was observed a handful of times. The gene calls are TRBV19 and TRBJ1-1, with D possibly matching TRBD1 (5 bases). The CDR3 contains 13 residues. CDR1 is LNHDA and CDR2 is SQIVND in the germline V gene (reference sequence). Trimming shortened V by 3 bases and J by 10 bases, and 15 bases separated the two germline ends. CDR3 sequence: CASSIGPPRGAFF. The CDR3 DNA sequence: TGTGCCAGTAGTATCGGTCCTCCAAGGGGAGCTTTCTTT. The variable domain in full, with the rest retrieved from reference TRBV19 and TRBJ1-1, is DGGITQSPKYLFRKEGQNVTLSCEQNLNHDAMYWYRQDPGQGLRLIYYSQIVNDFQKGDIAEGYSVSREKKESFPLTVTSAQKNPTAFYLCASSIGPPRGAFFGQGTRLTVV.

This clonotype was seen only a few times. The rearrangement joins TRBV2 to TRBJ1-1; D uncertain. CDR1 and CDR2 (germline): SNHLY, FYNNEI. The CDR3 is 10 amino acids. Between the trimmed V and J ends, which lost 4 bases and 8 bases, there was a span of 5 bases. CDR3 in DNA: TGTGCCAGCAGTGTGGGGGAAGCTTTCTTT. It yields the protein CASSVGEAFF.

This clonotype was recorded at least ten times. The chain joins TRBV12-2 to TRBJ1-2; TRBD1 was called by the table and not checked on the DNA. TRBV12-2 is termed a pseudogene. The CDR3 is 15 amino acids. CDR3 sequence: CASRLPRKGPYGYTF. For the CDR3, the DNA is TGTGCAAGTCGCTTACCCCGTAAGGGGCCCTATGGCTACACCTTC.

This clonotype was observed a few times. The gene calls are TRBV20-1 and TRBJ2-1; TRBD2 matches at 14 bases. Per the germline V gene, CDR1 is DFQATT and CDR2 is SNEGSKA (reference sequence). The ends lost 1 base at V and 5 bases at J; junction bases unmatched: 13. This CDR3 is built from 19 residues. CDR3 loop: CSARGLGLAGGEWNNEQFF. In nucleotides, the CDR3 is TGCAGTGCTAGAGGCCTTGGACTAGCGGGGGGCGAATGGAACAATGAGCAGTTCTTC.

The chain employs TRBV11-2 and TRBJ1-1; the match to TRBD1 covers 7 bases. Germline CDR1 and CDR2: SGHAT and FQNNGV. There are 17 residues in the CDR3. Trimming cost V 1 base and J 2 bases; bases outside gene matches: 10. CDR3 nucleotide sequence: TGTGCCAGCAGCTTAGCCCCCAGGGGGAGGATAAACACTGAAGCTTTCTTT. Translating gives CASSLAPRGRINTEAFF.